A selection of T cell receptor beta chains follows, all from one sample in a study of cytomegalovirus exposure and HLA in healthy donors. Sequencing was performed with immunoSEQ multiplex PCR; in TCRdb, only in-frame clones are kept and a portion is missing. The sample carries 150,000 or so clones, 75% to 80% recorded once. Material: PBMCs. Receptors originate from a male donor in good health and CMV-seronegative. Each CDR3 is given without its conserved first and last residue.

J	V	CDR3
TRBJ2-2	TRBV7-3	ASSLGGVNTGELF
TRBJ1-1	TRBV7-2	ASSLAELLNTEAF
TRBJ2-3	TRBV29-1	SVLGTGTDTQY
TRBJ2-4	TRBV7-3	ASSPQGGENIQY
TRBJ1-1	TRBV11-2	ASSWGVGKADTEAF
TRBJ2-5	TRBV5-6	ASSLVGTRETQY
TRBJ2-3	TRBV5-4	ASSTGLAGGRNTQY
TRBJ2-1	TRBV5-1	ASSGLAVTGEQF
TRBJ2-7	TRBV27	ASSLDRGGGYEQY
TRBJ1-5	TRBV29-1	SVESGNQPQH
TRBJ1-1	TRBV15	ATSPRTGGNTEAF
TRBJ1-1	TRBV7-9	SSSSPGMNTEAF
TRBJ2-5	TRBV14	ASSQGSGTSMETQY
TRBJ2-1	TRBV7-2	ASSSRVSGTRLNEQF
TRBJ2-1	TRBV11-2	ASSLDSGSWNEQF
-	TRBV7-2	ASSGVQGSYEQY
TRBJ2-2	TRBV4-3	ASSQGEFHTGELF